This paragraph covers one T cell receptor beta chain sequence. Its antigen is unknown. No base quality information exists; no much larger clone differs at one position. This sample is part of a study of T cell changes during pregnancy in multiple sclerosis (dated by TCRdb to 2018 to 2020). Broadly, across the study: The study looked at changes in the T cell repertoire across pregnancy in women with multiple sclerosis.

Trimming leaves V shorter by 0 bases and J shorter by 5 bases, with the junction holding 3 bases beyond the gene matches. The cysteine opens and the phenylalanine closes a CDR3 of 15 amino acids. The read is trimmed to its CDR3 DNA, 45 bases read in frame from base 1. CDR1 and CDR2, per the germline V gene, are SGDLS and YYNGEE. Library prep was done by the immunoSEQ multiplex PCR assay. TCRdb limited this immuneACCESS table to in-frame rearrangements with V and J called. A share of clones is missing; checked studies link under half to unresolved V genes, and the rest is unexplained. This sample has 70,000 to 95,000 clones in its table, and 90% to 95% of those were observed once. The ten largest clones capture approximately 0.75% of the sample.

The sample in question was peripheral blood, obtained in the second trimester of pregnancy. The sequence came from a female donor in good health, enrolled as a control in a pregnancy study. The rearrangement joined TRBV9 to TRBJ2-1; TRBD2 lines up with 9 middle nucleotides. The nucleotides read TGTGCCAGCAGCGTAGGGGAGCGGGGGGACAATGAGCAGTTCTTC. This encodes CASSVGERGDNEQFF.